One and the same sample provided the 18 T cell receptor beta chains below, sequenced in a study of regulatory T cells in long-lasting Graves disease. Time point in this sample: newly diagnosed GD, antithyroid drugs for less than 3 months. RNA extracted from PBMCs served as the sequencing template. HTBI primers from iRepertoire and Arm-PCR of CDR3 regions yielded the TCR beta libraries. TCRdb analysed the multiplex PCR reads with MiXCR anew, one entry per CDR3 protein. The table records 350,000 to 450,000 distinct CDR3 sequences, approximately 10% of them present only once. The data also belong to a second study, concerning T cells in Graves' hyperthyroidism and ophthalmopathy.

Sequencing was performed on peripheral blood mononuclear cells (PBMCs), taken at new diagnosis, from a patient treated with antithyroid drugs. These receptors were collected from a young woman with Graves disease.

There are many counts of this clonotype. The chain combines TRBV12-3 or TRBV12-4 with TRBJ2-1; D uncertain. V was pared by 5 bases and J by 6 bases, with 8 bases between. CDR3 length equals 12 residues. The DNA for the CDR3 is TGTGCCAGCAGTCCTACTCCCAATGAGCAGTTCTTC. Translating gives CASSPTPNEQFF.

This clonotype came up many times. The rearrangement joins TRBV29-1 to TRBJ1-4; the D gene is possibly TRBD1 (5 bases). The CDR3 is made up of 14 amino acids. V lost 3 bases to trimming and J lost 6 bases, with 14 bases between them. Germline V gene data show CDR1 as SQVTM and CDR2 as ANQGSEA. The CDR3 loop is CSVEDPRGYEKLFF. Here the CDR3 DNA reads TGCAGCGTTGAGGATCCCCGGGGGTATGAAAAACTGTTTTTT.

The sample holds many counts of this clonotype. The chain is built from TRBV18 and TRBJ1-1; D is undetermined. Germline values: CDR1 KGHSH, CDR2 LQKENI. V lost 3 bases and J 3 bases, leaving 8 bases between the germline ends. CDR3 length: 13 residues. The chain's CDR3 is CASSPGLDTEAFF. CDR3 nucleotides: TGTGCCAGCTCACCTGGGTTGGACACTGAAGCTTTCTTT.

This clonotype was detected many times. The chain links TRBV2 to TRBJ1-2; 7 bases map to TRBD1. This CDR3 has 14 amino acids. J was trimmed by 5 bases and V by 4 bases; bases with no gene match: 7. The germline CDR1 and CDR2 sequences are SNHLY and FYNNEI. The CDR3: CASSAGQESYGYTF. The CDR3 DNA sequence: TGTGCCAGCAGTGCTGGACAGGAGTCATATGGCTACACCTTC. The full variable domain, completed using reference TRBV2 and TRBJ1-2, is EPEVTQTPSHQVTQMGQEVILRCVPISNHLYFYWYRQILGQKVEFLVSFYNNEISEKSEIFDDQFSVERPDGSNFTLKIRSTKLEDSAMYFCASSAGQESYGYTFGSGTRLTVV.

The V call is TRBV7-2, the J call TRBJ2-3, with D uncertain. The CDR3 covers 16 residues. The V end lost 5 bases, the J end lost 0 bases, and 15 bases lay between the germline ends. Germline CDR1 reads SGHTA; CDR2 reads FQGNSA. Written as DNA, the CDR3 is TGTGCCAGCAGCCCCGAAGGCAGCCAGAGCACAGATACGCAGTATTTT. It translates to CASSPEGSQSTDTQYF.

The rearrangement links TRBV2 to TRBJ2-5, with unresolved D. The germline CDR1 and CDR2 sequences are SNHLY and FYNNEI. Trimming stripped 9 bases from V and 5 bases from J, with 13 bases between. This CDR3 is built from 12 residues. The CDR3 DNA reads as TGTGCCAGTACTTTAGTGAGTGAGACCCAGTACTTC. Protein product: CASTLVSETQYF.

This clonotype appeared many times. This chain connects TRBV20-1 to TRBJ1-4; tentative D call: TRBD1 (5 bases). The length of the CDR3 is 14 residues. Germline V gene lookup returns CDR1 DFQATT and CDR2 SNEGSKA (reference sequence). V lost 2 bases, J lost 7 bases, and 14 bases lay in between. CDR3 DNA sequence: TGCAGTGCTAGAAAGACCGCAGGGCGTGAAAAACTGTTTTTT. It translates to CSARKTAGREKLFF.

A remark on this clonotype: Only one base separates this from a far larger clonotype, so it likely reflects a read error. The V gene is TRBV19, the J gene TRBJ2-1; 7 positions match TRBD1. With the DNA end fitting TRBJ2-5 better, the J assignment may be wrong. This CDR3 is 12 amino acids long. Germline CDR1 and CDR2: LNHDA and SQIVND (reference sequence). The CDR3 region is CASRQGQETQYF. CDR3 nucleotides: TGTGCCAGCAGACAGGGCCAAGAGACCCAGTACTTC.

About this clonotype: A junction boundary mismatches the germline segment, possibly from a read error. The genes are TRBV6-2 or TRBV6-3 and TRBJ1-2; D remains ambiguous. In germline, CDR1 is MNHEY, CDR2 SVGEGT. The CDR3 is 15 amino acids. The CDR3 is CASSSAEYGPYDYTF. CDR3 nucleotides: TGTGCCAGCAGTTCCGCCGAATACGGACCGTATGACTACACCTTC.

This clonotype was observed a few times. The genes are TRBV20-1 and TRBJ2-1, with D perhaps TRBD1 (6 bases). Germline V gene data show CDR1 as DFQATT and CDR2 as SNEGSKA (reference sequence). The CDR3 is made up of 14 amino acids. V lost 6 bases, J lost 5 bases, and 17 bases lay in between. The CDR3 is CSALAEDSHNEQFF. Written as DNA, the CDR3 is TGCAGTGCCCTGGCTGAGGACAGCCACAATGAGCAGTTCTTC.

Many counts were recorded for this clonotype. The junction does not match germline at one end; this may be a read error. The J gene is TRBJ1-2, the V gene TRBV7-2; maybe TRBD1 (5 bases). There are 13 residues in the CDR3. The germline CDR1 and CDR2 sequences are SGHTA and FQGNSA. The CDR3 DNA is TGTGCCAGCAGTTTAGCGGGACCGTATGGCTACACCTTC. Amino acids: CASSLAGPYGYTF.

This clonotype has at least ten counts. J is TRBJ1-4 and V is TRBV20-1; D possibly corresponds to TRBD1 (6 bases). With 6 bases removed from V and 6 bases from J, the gap between germline ends came to 14 bases. Germline V gene lookup returns CDR1 DFQATT and CDR2 SNEGSKA (reference sequence). CDR3 length equals 13 residues. The CDR3 is CSAARGAYEKLFF. CDR3 nucleotides: TGCAGTGCAGCGAGGGGGGCATATGAAAAACTGTTTTTT.

This clonotype was observed a few times. CDR3 loop: CSVAQGLNTEAFF. The CDR3 region has the DNA TGCAGCGTTGCTCAGGGCCTGAACACTGAAGCTTTCTTT. The V call is TRBV29-1, the J call TRBJ1-1, with D possibly matching TRBD1 (5 bases). V lost 4 bases to trimming and J lost 0 bases, with 9 bases between them. Per germline, CDR1 SQVTM and CDR2 ANQGSEA. The CDR3 is 13 amino acids.

This clonotype showed up many times. The chain uses TRBV7-9 and TRBJ2-1, with D maybe TRBD2 (6 bases). This CDR3 comprises 18 residues. V dropped 0 bases and J dropped 0 bases, with 15 bases sitting between them. Germline lookup yields CDR1 SEHNR and CDR2 FQNEAQ (reference sequence). CDR3 in DNA: TGTGCCAGCAGCTTAGCCGGGGAGGCCTCAAGCTCCTACAATGAGCAGTTCTTC. Translated, it gives CASSLAGEASSSYNEQFF.

V gene TRBV5-1 combines with J gene TRBJ2-7; a weak D match, TRBD2 (5 bases). This CDR3 is 14 amino acids long. The germline V gene has CDR1 SGHRS and CDR2 YFSETQ. Trimming took 2 bases from V and 2 from J, leaving 11 bases between them. The CDR3 DNA reads as TGCGCCAGCAGCTTCGAGGGAAGCGCCTACGAGCAGTACTTC. Its protein is CASSFEGSAYEQYF.

This clonotype was observed many times. The V call is TRBV6-5, the J call TRBJ1-2; no firm D call. CDR3 size: 13 residues. The germline V gene has CDR1 MNHEY and CDR2 SVGAGI. The V and J ends lost 4 bases and 6 bases respectively, with 12 bases between them. The CDR3 bases are TGTGCCAGCAGTTCCCACGGACCGAATGGCTACACCTTC. The encoded protein is CASSSHGPNGYTF.

This clonotype was seen ten or more times. The rearrangement links TRBV6-2 or TRBV6-3 to TRBJ1-4; no clear D. The germline CDR1 and CDR2 sequences are MNHEY and SVGEGT. Trimming left V 3 bases short and J 7 bases short, with 9 bases between. The CDR3 sequence is 13 residues long. In nucleotides, the CDR3 is TGTGCCAGCAGTTATTTAGGAGGTGAAAAACTGTTTTTT. Amino acids: CASSYLGGEKLFF.

This clonotype was recorded at least ten times. This chain connects TRBV28 to TRBJ2-1; the match to TRBD1 covers 9 bases. Trimming at V came to 4 bases and at J to 15 bases, leaving 7 bases not matched to a gene. The CDR3 runs 12 residues. Germline CDR1 and CDR2: MDHEN and SYDVKM. The CDR3 here is CASSSGQGLMFF. The CDR3 DNA reads TGTGCCAGCAGTTCGGGACAGGGTCTAATGTTCTTC.